This T cell receptor beta chain was recovered during a study of T cells in Graves' hyperthyroidism and ophthalmopathy. Study-level results: In simple terms, a model built on 13 V-J features told ophthalmopathy apart from stable hyperthyroidism.

Details on this clonotype: The antigen remains undetermined.

The source material, RNA transcripts, was used to amplify TCR beta CDR3 regions. HTBI primers drove first-round RT-PCR of the TCR CDR3. TCRdb called the multiplex PCR reads again in MiXCR, with one record for every CDR3 protein. Among roughly 650,000 distinct CDR3 sequences listed, approximately 15% were seen once. Germline values: CDR1 ENHRY, CDR2 SYGVKD. The CDR3 has 14 residues. V lost 11 bases, J lost 2 bases, and 18 bases lay in between. The specimen sequenced was blood. This receptor was obtained from a woman aged 40 to 55 with Graves' ophthalmopathy. V is TRBV10-3 and J is TRBJ2-5; the D gene is possibly TRBD2 (6 bases). The CDR3 spells CACNGGDSQETQYF. CDR3 in DNA: TGTGCCTGCAACGGCGGGGACTCGCAAGAGACCCAGTACTTC.